The rows below give T cell receptor beta chains drawn from one sample of a study of a mutant IDH1 vaccine in newly diagnosed glioma. Repertoires were generated with immunoSEQ multiplex PCR, while TCRdb's copy carries only in-frame clones and drops some. Among 30,000 to 40,000 clones, roughly 76% were seen once, and the ten largest hold 4.5% to 5.5%. For these receptors, no antigen is known. This specimen consisted of PBMCs, obtained from a glioma patient whose treatment included an IDH1 peptide vaccine. All receptors derive from a man aged 35 to 55 with glioma. Both conserved end residues are part of each CDR3. The D gene is left open where the match is weak. Clone size is given for some rows only: seen once, a few or many times, or a class if the clone is expanded.

clone_size j_call v_call d_call cdr3_length cdr3_nt cdr3_aa
- TRBJ2-1 TRBV7-8 - 16 TGTGCCAGCAGCCGTAGGTCCGGGGGGCCCCCAGGGGAGCAGTTCTTC CASSRRSGGPPGEQFF
few TRBJ1-1 TRBV18 - 13 TGTGCCAGCTCACCAGTCCCGAACACTGAAGCTTTCTTT CASSPVPNTEAFF
- TRBJ2-1 TRBV30 TRBD1 15 TGTGCCTGGAGTGAGGGGGCGTGGGCCTACAATGAGCAGTTCTTC CAWSEGAWAYNEQFF
- TRBJ2-7 TRBV6-1 TRBD2 17 TGTGCCAGCAGTGAAAGCGGGCTAGCGGGCCTCGGAGGAGAGCAGTACTTC CASSESGLAGLGGEQYF
- TRBJ1-2 TRBV5-1 TRBD1 12 TGCGCCAGCAGCTTGGGGACAGGGGTATACACCTTC CASSLGTGVYTF
- TRBJ2-1 TRBV5-1 TRBD1 14 TGCGCCAGCAGCCACGGACAGGGCGGGGATGAGCAGTTCTTC CASSHGQGGDEQFF
- TRBJ2-1 TRBV11-2 - 14 TGTGCCAGCAGCTTAGGGAGTACCTACAATGAGCAGTTCTTC CASSLGSTYNEQFF
- TRBJ2-3 TRBV5-1 - 13 TGCGCCAGCAGCTTGGCGGCAGCAGATACGCAGTATTTT CASSLAAADTQYF
- TRBJ2-2 TRBV27 - 15 TGTGCCAGCAGTTATAGCGGAGAGAACACCGGGGAGCTGTTTTTT CASSYSGENTGELFF
- TRBJ2-1 TRBV4-2 TRBD2 17 TGTGCCAGCAGCCAAGATGGCTTTGGCGGGGGGGCGGTTAGGCAGTTCTTC CASSQDGFGGGAVRQFF
- TRBJ2-7 TRBV7-9 TRBD1 15 TGTGCCAGCAGCTCCCTCCGGGACAGGGGAGGCGAGCAGTACTTC CASSSLRDRGGEQYF
- TRBJ2-7 TRBV18 - 14 TGTGCCAGCTCACCATACCGAGGGGAACACGAGCAGTACTTC CASSPYRGEHEQYF
once TRBJ2-5 TRBV30 - 10 TGTGCATACATCCAAGAGACCCAGTACTTC CAYIQETQYF
- TRBJ2-7 TRBV7-7 - 15 TGTGCTAGCAGCTTAGCAATAGGAGGGACCTACGAGCAGTACTTC CASSLAIGGTYEQYF
- TRBJ2-7 TRBV18 - 13 TGTGCCAGCTCACCCACAGGGACCTACGAGCAGTACTTC CASSPTGTYEQYF
- TRBJ1-5 TRBV9 - 15 TGTGCCAGCAGCGTAGTAGGTGGGGTAGGTCAGCCCCAGCATTTT CASSVVGGVGQPQHF
- TRBJ2-6 TRBV7-9 - 13 TGTGCCAGCAGCTGGACTGGGGCCAACGTCCTGACTTTC CASSWTGANVLTF
- TRBJ2-2 TRBV27 - 15 TGTGCCAGCTCCGTCGCTAGCCGGTCGGCCGGGGAGCTGTTTTTT CASSVASRSAGELFF
few TRBJ1-3 TRBV5-7 - 14 TGTGCCAGCAGCAGTACAGGGAATCCAAACACCATATATTTT CASSSTGNPNTIYF
- TRBJ1-2 TRBV30 - 12 TGTGCCTGGATTCGGGTCTTCTATGGCTACACCTTC CAWIRVFYGYTF
- TRBJ2-3 TRBV4-3 - 16 TGCGCCAGCAGCCAAGATTCTATCGGGAGCACAGATACGCAGTATTTT CASSQDSIGSTDTQYF
- TRBJ2-7 TRBV10-2 TRBD1 15 TGCGCCAGCAGTACTCCCAGGGACAGCCCCTACGAGCAGTACTTC CASSTPRDSPYEQYF
- TRBJ2-2 TRBV14 - 16 TGTGCCAGCAGCCAAGAACTGTCCTATGTTACCGGGGAGCTGTTTTTT CASSQELSYVTGELFF
once TRBJ2-1 TRBV7-8 TRBD2 16 TGTGCCAGCAGCTCCCCTTTAGCGGGGACGAACAATGAGCAGTTCTTC CASSSPLAGTNNEQFF
- TRBJ1-4 TRBV25-1 TRBD1 13 TGTGCCAGCCGGGACAGGCTTAATGAAAAACTGTTTTTT CASRDRLNEKLFF
few TRBJ2-1 TRBV7-9 TRBD1 15 TGTGCCAGCAGCTCGGGACAGATTGGGTACAATGAGCAGTTCTTC CASSSGQIGYNEQFF
- TRBJ2-7 TRBV18 - 14 TGTGCCAGCTCACCTGGTAGCCACTCCTACGAGCAGTACTTC CASSPGSHSYEQYF
- TRBJ1-6 TRBV27 - 15 TGTGCCAGCAGTGTTGGGACCGTTCCCAATTCACCCCTCCACTTT CASSVGTVPNSPLHF
- TRBJ2-7 TRBV19 TRBD2 16 TGTGCCAGTAGTATAACCGAAGCGGGGGGTATTTACGAGCAGTACTTC CASSITEAGGIYEQYF
once TRBJ2-5 TRBV6-4 TRBD1 14 TGTGCCAAGAGGGACAGGGCCCCCCAAGAGACCCAGTACTTC CAKRDRAPQETQYF
- TRBJ2-1 TRBV5-1 - 15 TGCGCCAGCGCCAACTCCGGGGCTCAAGGTCTAGGTCAGTTCTTC CASANSGAQGLGQFF
- TRBJ1-3 TRBV6-6 - 15 TGTGCCAGCAGTTACTCGATAGGGCCAGGAAACACCATATATTTT CASSYSIGPGNTIYF
- TRBJ2-5 TRBV5-4 TRBD2 15 TGTGCCAGCAGCTCCCGACTAGCGGGAGAAGAGACCCAGTACTTC CASSSRLAGEETQYF
- TRBJ2-7 TRBV5-1 - 12 TGCGCCAGCGGGAAAAGCTCCTACGAGCAGTACTTC CASGKSSYEQYF
- TRBJ1-1 TRBV5-1 - 15 TGCGCCAGCAGCCCGGGAGGGTTTGGGAACACTGAAGCTTTCTTT CASSPGGFGNTEAFF
- TRBJ1-1 TRBV7-9 - 14 TGTGCCAGCAGCTTATTTGACGAGAACACTGAAGCTTTCTTT CASSLFDENTEAFF
once TRBJ2-1 TRBV9 - 14 TGTGCCAGCAGCGCTAGGGAACGTTACAATGAGCAGTTCTTC CASSARERYNEQFF
once TRBJ2-1 TRBV7-8 - 15 TGTGCCAGCAGCTTAGACAGGCTGACCTACAATGAGCAGTTCTTC CASSLDRLTYNEQFF
- TRBJ2-5 TRBV30 - 13 TGTGCCTGGAGCCGCCATATACAAGAGACCCAGTACTTC CAWSRHIQETQYF
- TRBJ1-4 TRBV5-4 - 12 TGTGCCAGCAGCTTGGATCTAACCTTCGCGTTTTTT CASSLDLTFAFF
few TRBJ2-5 TRBV5-4 TRBD1 13 TGTGCCAGCAGCACCGGGACAGAAGAGACCCAGTACTTC CASSTGTEETQYF
- TRBJ1-2 TRBV7-2 - 12 TGTGCCAGCAGCTTAGGCTACTATGGCTACACCTTC CASSLGYYGYTF
few TRBJ1-1 TRBV29-1 - 13 TGCAGCGTTCATTCCGGGGTTGGAACTGAAGCTTTCTTT CSVHSGVGTEAFF
- TRBJ2-4 TRBV5-1 TRBD1 16 TGCGCCAGCAGCTTGGGGACAGGACTAGCCAAAAACATTCAGTACTTC CASSLGTGLAKNIQYF
- TRBJ1-1 TRBV7-2 - 14 TGTGCCAGCAGCTTAGACGGAGGAGGCACTGAAGCTTTCTTT CASSLDGGGTEAFF
- TRBJ1-4 TRBV30 TRBD1 15 TGTGCCTGGAGACAACAGGGGATAGCTAATGAAAAGCTGTTTTTT CAWRQQGIANEKLFF
few TRBJ1-1 TRBV4-3 - 16 TGCGCCAGCAGCCAAGTTGTAGGGGCCCTGAACACTGAAGCTTTCTTT CASSQVVGALNTEAFF
- TRBJ2-3 TRBV7-9 - 13 TGTGCCAGCAGCCCCGGATGGACAGATACGCAGTATTTT CASSPGWTDTQYF
- TRBJ1-2 TRBV11-2 - 14 TGTGCCAGCAGCTTAGGTGCGCGAACCTATGGCTACACCTTC CASSLGARTYGYTF
- TRBJ2-2 TRBV7-9 - 14 TGTGCCAGCAGCTTAGAGGCCTACACCGGGGAGCTGTTTTTT CASSLEAYTGELFF
few TRBJ1-1 TRBV7-9 - 14 TGTGCCAGCAGCTTAGAACGGATTAACACTGAAGCTTTCTTT CASSLERINTEAFF
- TRBJ1-1 TRBV6-5 TRBD1 16 TGTGCCAGCAGTTACGGGACAGGGGGCTTGAGCACTGAAGCTTTCTTT CASSYGTGGLSTEAFF
- TRBJ1-6 TRBV15 - 15 TGTGCCACCAGCAGAGAGGCGGGGCAAAATTCACCCCTCCACTTT CATSREAGQNSPLHF